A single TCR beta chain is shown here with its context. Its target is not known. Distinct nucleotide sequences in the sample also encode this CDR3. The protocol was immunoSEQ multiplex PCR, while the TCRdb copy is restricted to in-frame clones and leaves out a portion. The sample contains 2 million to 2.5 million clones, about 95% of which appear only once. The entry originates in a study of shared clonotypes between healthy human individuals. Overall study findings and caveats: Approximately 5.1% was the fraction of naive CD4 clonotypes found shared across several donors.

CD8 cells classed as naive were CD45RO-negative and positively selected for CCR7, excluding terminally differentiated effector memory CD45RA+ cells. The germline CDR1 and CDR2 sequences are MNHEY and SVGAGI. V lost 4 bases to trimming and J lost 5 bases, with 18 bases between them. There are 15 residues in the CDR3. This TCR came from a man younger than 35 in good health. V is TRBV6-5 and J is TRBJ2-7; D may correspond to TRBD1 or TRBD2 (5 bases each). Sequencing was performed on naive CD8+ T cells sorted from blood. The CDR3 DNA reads TGTGCCAGCAGTTCTACGGGGCCCACCTTGAACGAGCAGTACTTC. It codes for CASSSTGPTLNEQYF.